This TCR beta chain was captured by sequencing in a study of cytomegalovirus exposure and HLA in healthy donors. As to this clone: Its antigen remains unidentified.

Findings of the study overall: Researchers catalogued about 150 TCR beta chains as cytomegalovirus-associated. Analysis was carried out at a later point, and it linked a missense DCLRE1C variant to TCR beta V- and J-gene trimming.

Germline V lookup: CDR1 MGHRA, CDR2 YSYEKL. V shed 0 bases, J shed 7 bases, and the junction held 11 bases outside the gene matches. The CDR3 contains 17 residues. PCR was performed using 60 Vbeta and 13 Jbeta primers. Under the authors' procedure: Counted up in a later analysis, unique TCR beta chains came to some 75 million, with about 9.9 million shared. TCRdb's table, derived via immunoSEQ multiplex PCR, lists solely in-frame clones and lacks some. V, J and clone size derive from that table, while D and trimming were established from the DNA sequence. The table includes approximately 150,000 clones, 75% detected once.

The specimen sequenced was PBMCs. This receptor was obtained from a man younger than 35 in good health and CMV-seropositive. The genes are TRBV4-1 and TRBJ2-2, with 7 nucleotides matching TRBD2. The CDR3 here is CASSQDDYTGGGGELFF. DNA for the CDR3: TGCGCCAGCAGCCAAGATGATTATACGGGGGGAGGCGGGGAGCTGTTTTTT.